This T cell receptor beta chain originates from a study of T-cell memory formation after mild COVID-19. Study summary: TCR clusters were mostly donor specific.

TCRdb re-analysed the 5' RACE reads in MiXCR, keeping a single row per CDR3 protein. The sample lists 450,000 to 650,000 distinct CDR3 sequences, 20% to 25% occurring once. Germline V CDR1 and CDR2: SNHLY, FYNNEI. The V gene lost 2 bases and the J gene lost 2 bases, with 10 bases spanning the gap. The CDR3 sequence is 14 residues long. The sequencing input was PBMCs or a T cell subset sorted from them (not recorded which). The chain carries TRBV2 and TRBJ2-7; D gene uncertain. The sequence was obtained from an adult woman who had mild COVID-19 (a few samples of this study predate the infection). Cell type and time point are not known. The CDR3 DNA reads TGTGCCAGCAGTGAAACAGCAAACCCCTACGAGCAGTACTTC. Encoded protein: CASSETANPYEQYF. The complete variable domain, with remaining parts taken from reference TRBV2 and TRBJ2-7, reads EPEVTQTPSHQVTQMGQEVILRCVPISNHLYFYWYRQILGQKVEFLVSFYNNEISEKSEIFDDQFSVERPDGSNFTLKIRSTKLEDSAMYFCASSETANPYEQYFGPGTRLTVT.